These 6 T cell receptor beta chains originate from one sample sequenced in a study of regulatory T cells in long-lasting Graves disease. iRepertoire HTBI primers and Arm-PCR of CDR3 regions built TCR beta libraries. TCRdb reprocessed the multiplex PCR reads with MiXCR, giving one entry per CDR3 protein. The data hold 400,000 to 500,000 distinct CDR3 sequences, with 14% to 15% observed a single time. The sample's time point: newly diagnosed GD, antithyroid drugs for less than 3 months. RNA extracted from PBMCs served as the sequencing template. A further study also used this sample, focusing on T cells in Graves' hyperthyroidism and ophthalmopathy.

This specimen was peripheral blood mononuclear cells (PBMCs), taken at new diagnosis, from a patient treated with antithyroid drugs. The source of these receptors is a woman aged 40 to 50 with Graves disease.

In this sample, this clonotype turned up many times. The V and J genes are TRBV9 and TRBJ2-5; D possibly matches TRBD1 or TRBD2 (5 bases each). The V gene's germline CDR1 is SGDLS and CDR2 YYNGEE. V shed 4 bases and J shed 4 bases, with 11 bases lying between them. This CDR3 is built from 13 residues. The CDR3 DNA sequence: TGTGCCAGCAGCCCCCGGGGCGGAGAGACCCAGTACTTC. As protein: CASSPRGGETQYF.

This clonotype occurred many times. The CDR3: CATSDSWGAGDDHEQYF. CDR3 bases: TGTGCCACCAGTGATTCGTGGGGGGCGGGCGACGATCACGAGCAGTACTTC. J is TRBJ2-7 and V is TRBV24-1; perhaps D is TRBD1 or TRBD2 (6 bases each). The CDR3 runs 17 residues. Per germline, CDR1 KGHDR and CDR2 SFDVKD. Trimming removed 2 bases from V and 5 bases from J, with 21 bases in between.

Only one count was recorded for this clonotype. This may be a read error, as it is one base from a much larger clone. The chain employs TRBV20-1 and TRBJ1-5; TRBD1 agrees at 10 bases. This CDR3 is 14 amino acids long. In germline, CDR1 is DFQATT, CDR2 SNEGSKA (reference sequence). The CDR3 DNA reads TGCAGTGCTAGAGTCGACAGGGGGCCTCAGCCCAAGCATTTT. Translation: CSARVDRGPQPKHF.

There are many counts of this clonotype. This sequence joins TRBV6-1 and TRBJ1-1; D gene uncertain. From germline, CDR1 is MNHNS and CDR2 SASEGT. V was shortened by 6 bases and J by 6 bases, with 14 bases between the two germline ends. This CDR3 contains 13 residues. CDR3 protein: CASRQWGSAEAFF. The CDR3 nucleotides read TGTGCCAGCAGGCAGTGGGGTTCAGCTGAAGCTTTCTTT.

The table lists this clonotype with many counts. The chain links TRBV13 to TRBJ1-1, with TRBD1 as a possible D gene (5 bases). Trimming took 8 bases from V and 5 from J, leaving 9 bases between them. This CDR3 contains 11 residues. Germline V gene data show CDR1 as PRHDT and CDR2 as FYEKMQ (reference sequence). The CDR3 protein is CASQRGTEAFF. CDR3 DNA sequence: TGTGCCAGCCAAAGGGGAACTGAAGCTTTCTTT.

This clonotype was seen a handful of times. The chain carries TRBV6-1 and TRBJ1-1, with no clear D. V was clipped by 5 bases and J by 6 bases, with 10 bases between them. Germline loops: CDR1 MNHNS, CDR2 SASEGT. The CDR3 runs to 12 residues. CDR3 region: CASSHLQAEAFF. The CDR3 DNA reads TGTGCCAGCAGTCACCTCCAGGCTGAAGCTTTCTTT.